This paragraph reports one T cell receptor beta chain. This clone was counted a few times. No cognate antigen has been identified for it. No quality values exist for individual bases; no much larger clone is one base distant. This specimen belongs to a study of blood T cell repertoires in COVID-19 (dated by TCRdb to the early 2020s). About the study as a whole: Samples covering the acute and convalescent phases of COVID-19 were provided by collaborators in the United States, Italy and Spain. The prospective study material was composed of cDNA or gDNA derived from T cells, B-cell-depleted T cells, or PBMCs. Where HLA class I and class II types were available, the types were taken from metadata supplied by the sample provider, not from assay-based typing. The repertoires were released in a freely available public database meant as a resource for research on the immune response to SARS-CoV-2. A de-identified subject ID, COVID-19 status, age in years and sex were almost always included in the sample metadata. Subjects who had been exposed to COVID-19, were actively infected with it, or had recovered from it provided the deeply sampled blood TCRbeta repertoires that made up the dataset. The samples were drawn from the first 160 participants of the ongoing ImmuneRACE study and from over a thousand subjects provided by 6 global collaborators.

TCRbeta CDR3 regions were amplified from genomic DNA by means of the immunoSEQ Assay, a bias-controlled multiplex PCR. Per the original workflow: Within the assay, amplification of reference gene primers was used to estimate how many nucleated cells each sample contained. To quantify the absolute abundance of each unique TCRbeta CDR3 rearrangement, sequence reads were collapsed and filtered. For each sample, productive Simpson clonality was calculated by taking the square root of Simpson's diversity index across productive rearrangements. The table comes from immuneACCESS by way of TCRdb, which keeps in-frame sequences with V and J called. Part of the clones is missing from these tables; in studies checked, under half for an unresolved V gene and the rest for unknown reasons. V and J calls and clone size are copied from that table; D and trimming were computed from the DNA. The sample table holds some 150,000 clones, of which roughly 85% were seen once. The ten largest account for 3.5% to 5% of the sample.

For this chain, trimming is 5 bases at the V end and 1 base at the J end, and the number of junction bases without a gene match is 4. CDR1 and CDR2, looked up from the germline V gene, are MDHEN and SYDVKM. The CDR3 measures 15 amino acids from cysteine to phenylalanine. The retained sequence is limited to the CDR3, 45 bases, with the frame set at the first base. What the research found in general, with its limitations: The quantity of clinical and demographic metadata differed by source and by participant and was supplied without curation.

Participants in the prospective study were enrolled through a virtual design, were aged about 18 to 90 years, and lived in roughly 24 United States geographic areas. In the prospective study, cohorts were assigned on the basis of participant-reported clinical history obtained from a screening survey and a study questionnaire. For ImmuneRACE Cohort 3, a participant was defined as recovered based on two consecutive negative NP/OP PCR tests, clearance by a healthcare professional, or resolution of symptoms. Mobile phlebotomists in the prospective study collected whole blood, serum and a nasopharyngeal or oropharyngeal swab from every participant. Participants in the prospective study had the option to provide additional blood draws and questionnaires over a roughly 2-month period. Before DNA extraction, prospective study blood samples were shipped either frozen or at room temperature.

The receptor was derived from a woman aged 45-65 years who had recovered from COVID-19. Sequenced: PBMCs or T cells enriched from blood (not recorded which). The sequence links TRBV28 to TRBJ2-1; 8 nucleotides in the junction match TRBD1. CDR3 region: CASSRQGSSYNEQFF. The sequenced DNA: TGTGCCAGCAGTCGACAGGGGAGTTCCTACAATGAGCAGTTCTTC.